Included here is one TCR beta chain sequence, with context. The CDR3 extends over 16 amino acids. The junction had 11 bases not matched to a gene; V was cut back by 4 bases and J by 6 bases. Germline assignment: CDR1 SGHRS and CDR2 YFSETQ. The data derive from a study of blood T cell repertoires in COVID-19. Study context: The United States, Italy and Spain supplied acute and convalescent COVID-19 samples. In each case, the material was cDNA or gDNA derived from T cells, B-cell-depleted T cells, or PBMCs.

Followed over time, Seattle patients had been enrolled while infection was active. Per the original methods: Amplified reference gene primers provided the basis for estimating nucleated cell counts. Clones were sequenced by immunoSEQ multiplex PCR, and TCRdb holds only the in-frame ones, with some missing. V, J and clone size are those of that table, while D and trimming were read from the DNA. The table includes 130,000 or so clones, around 79% detected once. This TCR derives from an older woman with COVID-19, enrolled during active disease. The genes are TRBV5-1 and TRBJ2-1, with 9 positions matching TRBD1. Sequencing was carried out using peripheral blood. For the CDR3, the DNA is TGCGCCAGCAGCGACGGGGTACAGGGGGCGGGCAATGAGCAGTTCTTC. Encoded protein: CASSDGVQGAGNEQFF.